This T cell receptor beta chain came from a study of blood T cell repertoires in COVID-19 (dated by TCRdb to the early 2020s). Looking at the study overall: The collaborator samples originated in the United States, Italy and Spain and spanned the acute and convalescent phases of COVID-19. The samples were drawn from the first 160 participants of the ongoing ImmuneRACE study and from 1,200 or so subjects provided by 6 global collaborators. Subjects who had been exposed to COVID-19, were actively infected with it, or had recovered from it provided the deeply sampled blood TCRbeta repertoires that made up the dataset. The repertoires were released in a freely available public database intended as a resource for research on the immune response to SARS-CoV-2. The material from the prospective study consisted of cDNA or gDNA derived from T cells, B-cell-depleted T cells, or PBMCs. Sample metadata almost always included a de-identified subject ID, COVID-19 status, age in years and sex. HLA class I and class II types, where available, came from metadata supplied by the sample provider rather than from assay-based typing.

The immunoSEQ Assay, a bias-controlled multiplex PCR, was used to amplify TCRbeta CDR3 regions from genomic DNA. The paper's processing steps were these. Within the assay, amplification of reference gene primers was used to estimate how many nucleated cells each sample contained. To quantify the absolute abundance of each unique TCRbeta CDR3 rearrangement, sequence reads were collapsed and filtered. For each sample, productive Simpson clonality was calculated by taking the square root of Simpson's diversity index across productive rearrangements. The clones in this table, taken by TCRdb from immuneACCESS, are in-frame only. Not every clone is retained; where verified, under half of the shortfall comes from an unresolved V gene, and the cause of the rest is unknown. V, J and clone size are taken as reported in that table, and D and trimming were inferred from the DNA itself. The sample data list 85,000 to 130,000 clones, and 71% of these were observed just once. Clones ranked in the top ten supply about 0.85% of the sample.

V is clipped by 5 bases and J by 8 bases, and the sequence between their germline boundaries is 18 bases long. From a lookup of the germline V gene, CDR1 and CDR2 are ENHRY and SYGVKD. From the cysteine through the phenylalanine, the CDR3 covers 14 amino acids. Only the CDR3 part of the read is kept: 42 bases, read in frame from the first base. Overall study outcomes, separate from this receptor: How much clinical and demographic metadata was included differed by source and by participant, and the metadata was provided uncurated.

This clone was detected only once. The antigen it recognizes is unknown. No base quality information exists; no much larger clone differs at one position. Collaborating institutions collected whole blood in K2EDTA tubes following their own protocols. Collaborator samples were shipped for TCRbeta analysis as frozen whole blood, isolated PBMCs, or DNA extracted from either sample type. This clonotype was sampled from a human donor with acute or convalescent COVID-19. The donor label of this sample is uncertain. The rearrangement joined TRBV10-3 to TRBJ2-5, and the D gene may be TRBD2, 6 bases matching. Sample: peripheral blood. The DNA sequence is given as TGTGCCATCAGTACGGGACTCCAAGCGAGTACCCAGTACTTC. It encodes CAISTGLQASTQYF.